This T cell receptor (beta chain) was identified during a study of technical replicates of blood from a few donors. The V end lost 3 bases, the J end lost 2 bases, and 8 bases lay between the germline ends. The CDR3 covers 13 residues. The germline CDR1 and CDR2 sequences are LNHDA and SQIVND (reference sequence). Assay: immunoSEQ multiplex PCR; the TCRdb copy retains only in-frame clones and omits some. In the table there are some 80,000 clones, 94% of which are singletons. The chain links TRBV19 to TRBJ2-7; D not resolved. Material for sequencing was T cells isolated from PBMCs. The receptor was isolated from a human donor in good health. The CDR3: CASSIGLTYEQYF. The DNA of the CDR3 is TGTGCCAGTAGTATCGGTCTCACCTACGAGCAGTACTTC.